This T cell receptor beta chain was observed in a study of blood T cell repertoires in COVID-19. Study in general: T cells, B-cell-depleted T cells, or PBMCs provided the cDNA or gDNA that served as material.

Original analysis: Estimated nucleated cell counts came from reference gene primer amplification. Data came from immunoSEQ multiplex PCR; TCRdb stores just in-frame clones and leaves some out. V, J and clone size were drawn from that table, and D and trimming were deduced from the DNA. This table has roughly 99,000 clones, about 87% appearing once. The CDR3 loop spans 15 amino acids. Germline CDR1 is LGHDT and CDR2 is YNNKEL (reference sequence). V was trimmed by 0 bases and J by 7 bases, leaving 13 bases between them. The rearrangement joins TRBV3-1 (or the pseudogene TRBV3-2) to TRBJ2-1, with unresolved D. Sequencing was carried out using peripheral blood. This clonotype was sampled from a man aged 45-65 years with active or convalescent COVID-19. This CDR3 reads CASSQDLVLVNEQFF. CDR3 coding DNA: TGTGCCAGCAGCCAAGATCTAGTACTGGTAAATGAGCAGTTCTTC.